This T cell receptor (beta chain) is drawn from a study of blood T cell repertoires in COVID-19 (dated by TCRdb to between 2020 and 2021). Study-wide context: Samples from collaborators originated in the United States, Italy and Spain and spanned both the acute and convalescent phases of COVID-19. The prospective study material was composed of cDNA or gDNA derived from T cells, B-cell-depleted T cells, or PBMCs. Deeply sampled blood TCRbeta repertoires from subjects exposed to, actively infected with, or recovered from COVID-19 were included in the dataset. The repertoires were released in a freely available public database meant as a resource for research on the immune response to SARS-CoV-2. The samples were drawn from the first 160 participants of the ongoing ImmuneRACE study and from over 950 subjects provided by 6 global collaborators. A de-identified subject ID, COVID-19 status, age in years and sex were almost always included in the sample metadata. HLA class I and class II types, where available, came from metadata supplied by the sample provider rather than from assay-based typing. On the study overall, not on this receptor specifically: The amount of clinical and demographic metadata varied by source and participant and was provided uncurated.

CDR1 and CDR2, looked up from the germline V gene (reference sequence), are MNHNY and SVGAGI. CDR3 length: 11 amino acids, cysteine to phenylalanine. Solely the CDR3 DNA is kept, with 33 bases framed from the first base. The junction carries 10 bases between V and J, which are trimmed by 9 bases and 5 bases respectively. One collaborating source in Seattle enrolled patients while the patients were actively infected and followed the patients over time throughout the course of disease. Collaborating institutions collected whole blood in K2EDTA tubes following their own protocols. For TCRbeta analysis, collaborators shipped samples as frozen whole blood, isolated PBMCs, or DNA extracted from either of those sample types. A remark on this clone: Its antigen is not yet known. Per-nucleotide qualities are absent, and no much larger clonotype sits a single base away.

The immunoSEQ Assay, a bias-controlled multiplex PCR, was used to amplify TCRbeta CDR3 regions from genomic DNA. The source study handled its data this way. The number of nucleated cells in each sample was estimated by amplification of reference gene primers within the assay. To quantify the absolute abundance of each unique TCRbeta CDR3 rearrangement, sequence reads were collapsed and filtered. For each sample, productive Simpson clonality was calculated as the square root of Simpson's diversity index over productive rearrangements. TCRdb retrieved this table from immuneACCESS and kept in-frame rearrangements only. Not all clones are present; in checked studies, unresolved V genes account for under half, and no reason is known for the remainder. The DNA was the basis for D and trimming; V, J and clone size are from that table. Recorded for this sample are under 250,000 clones; more than 70% of them occurred a single time. The leading ten clones occupy around 6.6% of the sample.

The sequence was obtained from a woman in her thirties with COVID-19, enrolled during active disease. Specimen: peripheral blood. Recombination joined TRBV6-6 with TRBJ2-5; the D gene lacks a confident call. The DNA sequence is TGTGCCAGTGGTACTCGGGAGACCCAGTACTTC. Translated, this is CASGTRETQYF.